A single sample gave rise to the 18 T cell receptor beta chains below, sequenced in a study of blood T cell repertoires in COVID-19. Data came from immunoSEQ multiplex PCR; TCRdb stores just in-frame clones and leaves some out. Among more than 110,000 clones listed, 70% to 90% were seen once. Material: PBMCs or T cells enriched from blood (not recorded which). These receptors were collected from a man aged 50-59 years who had recovered from COVID-19.

The J gene is TRBJ1-1, the V gene TRBV6-2 or TRBV6-3; 11 positions agree with TRBD1. The germline V gene encodes CDR1 MNHEY and CDR2 SVGEGT. After removal of 3 bases from V and 11 bases from J, the junction contained 5 bases not matched to a gene. The CDR3 extends over 13 amino acids. The CDR3 here is CASSYGQGAKAFF. The CDR3 nucleotides read TGTGCCAGCAGTTATGGACAGGGGGCAAAGGCTTTCTTT.

This sequence joins TRBV6-5 and TRBJ1-6; D gene ambiguous. In germline, CDR1 is MNHEY, CDR2 SVGAGI. The V gene lost 1 base and the J gene lost 9 bases, with 4 bases spanning the gap. The length of the CDR3 is 12 residues. Here the CDR3 reads CASSYFGSPLHF. CDR3 nucleotide sequence: TGTGCCAGCAGTTACTTCGGTTCACCCCTCCACTTT.

Only a few counts were recorded for this clone. This sequence joins TRBV4-1 and TRBJ1-4; D not resolved. Deletions cut 0 bases from V and 2 bases from J, with 10 bases between. Germline V gene lookup returns CDR1 MGHRA and CDR2 YSYEKL. The CDR3 sequence is 16 residues long. CDR3 protein: CASSQDWRRTNEKLFF. Written as DNA, the CDR3 is TGCGCCAGCAGCCAAGATTGGAGACGGACTAATGAAAAACTGTTTTTT.

V and J are TRBV20-1 and TRBJ1-6; no reliable D call. V lost 3 bases and J 8 bases, leaving 11 bases between the germline ends. The CDR3 covers 13 residues. CDR1 DFQATT and CDR2 SNEGSKA come from the germline V gene (reference sequence). In nucleotides, the CDR3 is TGCAGTGCTAGTTCGTTTCGGGATTCACCCCTCCACTTT. Amino acid sequence: CSASSFRDSPLHF.

The chain recombines TRBV19 with TRBJ2-5, with TRBD1 matching over 9 bases. From germline, CDR1 is LNHDA and CDR2 SQIVND (reference sequence). This CDR3 has 15 residues. V lost 6 bases, J lost 0 bases, and 5 bases stayed unmatched. DNA for the CDR3: TGTGCCAGTAGCCTGACAGGGGGGAACCAAGAGACCCAGTACTTC. The encoded protein is CASSLTGGNQETQYF.

The chain has TRBV4-3 and TRBJ1-5; the D is unclear. Between the trimmed V and J ends, which lost 0 bases and 9 bases, there was a span of 15 bases. Germline CDR1 LGHNA, CDR2 YSLEER. The CDR3 is 15 residues long. CDR3 sequence: CASSQDRTQLRPQHF. In DNA form, the CDR3 reads TGCGCCAGCAGCCAAGATAGAACCCAATTACGGCCCCAGCATTTT.

The J gene is TRBJ2-6, the V gene TRBV5-1; the D gene is possibly TRBD1 (6 bases). The germline gives CDR1 SGHRS, CDR2 YFSETQ. This CDR3 is built from 15 residues. V lost 3 bases, J lost 3 bases, and 10 bases lay in between. The CDR3: CASSSGVGGANVLTF. The CDR3 region has the DNA TGCGCCAGCAGCTCAGGGGTGGGTGGGGCCAACGTCCTGACTTTC.

The chain has TRBV18 and TRBJ1-1; unclear D gene. CDR3 size: 14 residues. CDR1 and CDR2 from the germline V gene are KGHSH and LQKENI. V lost 3 bases, J lost 1 base, and 9 bases lay in between. The CDR3 nucleotides are TGTGCCAGCTCACCGACCGGAGCGAACACTGAAGCTTTCTTT. The encoded protein is CASSPTGANTEAFF. The variable domain in full, completed from reference TRBV18 and TRBJ1-1, reads NAGVMQNPRHLVRRRGQEARLRCSPMKGHSHVYWYRQLPEEGLKFMVYLQKENIIDESGMPKERFSAEFPKEGPSILRIQQVVRGDSAAYFCASSPTGANTEAFFGQGTRLTVV.

DNA of the CDR3: TGTGCCAGAAGCCCCGCCCGGGGTGGAGGCTACACCTTC. Protein product: CARSPARGGGYTF. The genes are TRBV5-3 and TRBJ1-2, with unresolved D. TRBV5-3 is placed among ORFs of uncertain function. V shed 4 bases and J shed 8 bases, with 15 bases lying between them. The CDR3 has 13 amino acids.

CDR3 loop: CASRTGGGTGELFF. The CDR3 DNA reads TGTGCCAGCCGAACCGGCGGGGGCACCGGGGAGCTGTTTTTT. This chain joins TRBV28 and TRBJ2-2; 7 bases map to TRBD2. In germline, CDR1 is MDHEN, CDR2 SYDVKM. This CDR3 contains 14 residues. J gave up 4 bases and V 8 bases, and 7 bases lay outside the gene matches.

The chain joins TRBV4-3 to TRBJ1-1; 9 bases are a match to TRBD1. Germline values: CDR1 LGHNA, CDR2 YSLEER. Losses at the gene ends were 0 bases for V and 9 bases for J; bases not matched to a gene: 8. The CDR3 consists of 15 residues. The CDR3 is CASSQDIEGQGKAFF. The CDR3 DNA reads as TGCGCCAGCAGCCAAGATATAGAGGGACAGGGAAAAGCTTTCTTT.

This clone was found once. The chain employs TRBV6-6 and TRBJ1-1; TRBD1 aligns across 8 bases. V gave up 4 bases and J gave up 2 bases; unmatched junction bases: 3. Germline lookup yields CDR1 MNHNY and CDR2 SVGAGI (reference sequence). The length of the CDR3 is 14 residues. The CDR3 DNA reads TGTGCCAGCAGTTCGGACAGGGCAAACACTGAAGCTTTCTTT. Amino acids: CASSSDRANTEAFF.

This clone was recorded once. V gene TRBV6-2 or TRBV6-3 combines with J gene TRBJ2-3, with 8 bases that match TRBD2. CDR3 length: 14 residues. The germline V gene encodes CDR1 MNHEY and CDR2 SVGEGT. With V trimmed by 6 bases and J by 2 bases, 4 bases remained unmatched. CDR3 sequence reads: CASSLSGVTDTQYF. The CDR3 coding sequence is TGTGCCAGCAGCCTTAGCGGGGTCACAGATACGCAGTATTTT.

This clone was observed a few times. The chain employs TRBV7-2 and TRBJ2-7; 9 bases agree with TRBD2. The CDR3 loop spans 15 amino acids. V was pared by 4 bases and J by 7 bases, with 11 bases of the junction left unmatched. The germline V gene encodes CDR1 SGHTA and CDR2 FQGNSA. Here the CDR3 reads CASSSAGTSRVEQYF. CDR3 coding DNA: TGTGCCAGCAGCTCTGCCGGGACTAGCCGGGTAGAGCAGTACTTC.

The V gene is TRBV28, the J gene TRBJ1-6; 9 nucleotides match TRBD1. The J segment lost 13 bases and the V segment lost 6 bases, leaving 13 bases of the junction unmatched. Germline CDR1 is MDHEN and CDR2 is SYDVKM. The length of the CDR3 is 15 residues. This CDR3 is CASSAGTGNYTPLHF. For the CDR3, the DNA is TGTGCCAGCAGCGCCGGGACAGGGAATTACACCCCCCTCCACTTT.

This chain connects TRBV7-9 to TRBJ2-6; D is perhaps TRBD1 (7 bases). The V end was cut by 3 bases, the J end by 2 bases, with 11 bases between. The germline gives CDR1 SEHNR, CDR2 FQNEAQ (reference sequence). CDR3 size: 16 residues. The CDR3 region has the DNA TGTGCCAGCAGCTTCAGGGGGACTGCTGGGGCCAACGTCCTGACTTTC. This translates into CASSFRGTAGANVLTF.

This rearrangement joins TRBV14 to TRBJ1-1; 7 bases are a match to TRBD1. V lost 2 bases and J lost 4; bases outside the gene matches: 7. This CDR3 has 15 amino acids. Germline CDR1 SGHDN, CDR2 FVKESK. Here the CDR3 DNA reads TGTGCCAGCAGCCAATACACAGGGGATATCACTGAAGCTTTCTTT. Translation gives CASSQYTGDITEAFF.

The V call is TRBV5-5, the J call TRBJ1-4, with a tentative D call TRBD1 (6 bases). Trimming stripped 5 bases from V and 5 bases from J, with 10 bases between. The CDR3 is made up of 13 amino acids. Germline V gene lookup returns CDR1 SGHKS and CDR2 YYEKEE (reference sequence). The CDR3 spells CASRGAENEKLFF. DNA for the CDR3: TGTGCCAGCAGGGGGGCAGAGAATGAAAAACTGTTTTTT.